A single sample gave rise to the 21 T cell receptor beta chains below, sequenced in a study of blood T cell repertoires in COVID-19. The data were produced by immunoSEQ multiplex PCR, yet TCRdb's version contains in-frame clones alone and is incomplete. The repertoire has roughly 64,000 clones, more than 75% of them found once; the top ten carry roughly 4.8%. Sequencing was performed on peripheral blood. The origin of the receptors is a human donor in a cohort sampled during active COVID-19.

The chain uses TRBV11-3 and TRBJ2-2; tentatively, D is TRBD2 (6 bases). Germline V CDR1 and CDR2: SGHNT, YENEEA. There are 15 residues in the CDR3. Trimming shortened V by 2 bases and J by 4 bases, and 11 bases separated the two germline ends. The CDR3 nucleotides read TGTGCCAGCAGCTTACTGGGGGGTAGCACCGGGGAGCTGTTTTTT. Translating gives CASSLLGGSTGELFF. Complete variable domain (other parts from reference TRBV11-3 and TRBJ2-2): EAGVVQSPRYKIIEKKQPVAFWCNPISGHNTLYWYLQNLGQGPELLIRYENEEAVDDSQLPKDRFSAERLKGVDSTLKIQPAELGDSAVYLCASSLLGGSTGELFFGEGSRLTVL.

This clone was counted only a few times. The rearrangement joins TRBV7-9 to TRBJ1-2; 10 bases map to TRBD1. The CDR3 consists of 14 residues. Germline V gives CDR1 SEHNR, CDR2 FQNEAQ (reference sequence). Losses at the gene ends were 4 bases for V and 8 bases for J; bases not matched to a gene: 7. This chain's CDR3 is CASSSDRGLGGYTF. CDR3 bases: TGTGCCAGCAGCTCCGACAGGGGGCTCGGGGGCTACACCTTC.

V and J are TRBV19 and TRBJ1-2, with 8 bases identical to TRBD1. This CDR3 has 14 amino acids. V lost 6 bases, J lost 2 bases, and 5 bases stayed unmatched. Germline V lookup: CDR1 LNHDA, CDR2 SQIVND (reference sequence). CDR3 protein: CASRTGQGNYGYTF. The CDR3 nucleotides are TGTGCCAGTAGGACTGGACAGGGAAACTATGGCTACACCTTC. Supplemented by reference TRBV19 and TRBJ1-2, the full variable domain reads DGGITQSPKYLFRKEGQNVTLSCEQNLNHDAMYWYRQDPGQGLRLIYYSQIVNDFQKGDIAEGYSVSREKKESFPLTVTSAQKNPTAFYLCASRTGQGNYGYTFGSGTRLTVV.

This clone has more than one count but fewer than ten. Here the CDR3 DNA reads TGTGCCAGTAGTATAGACCGTCCCGGGACAGGGATCGGTGGCTACACCTTC. It is translated as CASSIDRPGTGIGGYTF. The genes are TRBV19 and TRBJ1-2; 9 bases agree with TRBD1. The germline gives CDR1 LNHDA, CDR2 SQIVND (reference sequence). The CDR3 covers 17 residues. V was pared by 0 bases and J by 7 bases, with 12 bases of the junction left unmatched.

The gene calls are TRBV2 and TRBJ1-4; 7 nucleotides agree with TRBD1. Germline CDR1 is SNHLY and CDR2 is FYNNEI. The CDR3 is 13 amino acids. J was trimmed by 9 bases and V by 3 bases; bases with no gene match: 4. CDR3 amino acids: CASSDQGVKKLFF. The CDR3 DNA reads as TGTGCCAGCAGTGATCAGGGGGTGAAAAAACTGTTTTTT. Variable domain in full (rest from reference TRBV2 and TRBJ1-4): EPEVTQTPSHQVTQMGQEVILRCVPISNHLYFYWYRQILGQKVEFLVSFYNNEISEKSEIFDDQFSVERPDGSNFTLKIRSTKLEDSAMYFCASSDQGVKKLFFGSGTQLSVL.

The gene calls are TRBV28 and TRBJ1-2; D not resolved. V was shortened by 4 bases and J by 7 bases, with 10 bases between the two germline ends. In germline, CDR1 is MDHEN, CDR2 SYDVKM. The CDR3 length is 12 residues. The CDR3 coding sequence is TGTGCCAGCAGTTCCCACAGATTTGGCTACACCTTC. Translation gives CASSSHRFGYTF.

CDR3 bases: TGTGCCAGCAGCTTAGGGGACAGGGTCTCACCCCTCCACTTT. This gives the protein CASSLGDRVSPLHF. The genes are TRBV7-8 and TRBJ1-6, with 9 bases lining up with TRBD1. V shed 1 base, J shed 10 bases, and the junction held 2 bases outside the gene matches. CDR3 size: 14 residues. The germline V gene encodes CDR1 SGHVS and CDR2 FQNEAQ.

The chain joins TRBV5-4 to TRBJ2-1; the match to TRBD1 covers 8 bases. The junction had 5 bases not matched to a gene; V was cut back by 4 bases and J by 2 bases. This CDR3 comprises 15 residues. The germline CDR1 and CDR2 sequences are SGHNT and YYREEE (reference sequence). This chain's CDR3 is CASSGPGQAYNEQFF. DNA of the CDR3: TGTGCCAGCAGCGGACCGGGACAGGCCTACAATGAGCAGTTCTTC.

The chain recombines TRBV5-6 with TRBJ2-2, with D possibly TRBD1 on 6 matching bases. V dropped 5 bases and J dropped 4 bases, with 15 bases sitting between them. The germline V gene has CDR1 SGHDT and CDR2 YYEEEE. This CDR3 comprises 15 residues. CDR3 DNA: TGTGCCAGCAGGCCCAGGGGACGGGGCACCGGGGAGCTGTTTTTT. Residues: CASRPRGRGTGELFF.

The chain uses TRBV7-8 and TRBJ1-4; D is unclear. CDR3 size: 16 residues. V dropped 5 bases and J dropped 3 bases, with 16 bases sitting between them. The germline V gene encodes CDR1 SGHVS and CDR2 FQNEAQ. The CDR3 spells CASSTSRRAANEKLFF. In DNA form, the CDR3 reads TGTGCCAGCAGCACCAGTAGGCGGGCGGCTAATGAAAAACTGTTTTTT.

The chain carries TRBV30 and TRBJ2-2; D is possibly TRBD2 (6 bases). Trimming removed 2 bases at V and 1 base at J, with 11 bases between. Per germline, CDR1 GTSNPN and CDR2 SVGIG (reference sequence). This CDR3 has 15 residues. The CDR3 protein is CAWSRDFLNTGELFF. The CDR3 region has the DNA TGTGCCTGGAGTAGGGACTTCCTGAACACCGGGGAGCTGTTTTTT.

The rearrangement uses TRBV6-6 and TRBJ2-5; 12 bases align to TRBD2. The CDR3 contains 16 residues. After removal of 7 bases from V and 6 bases from J, the junction contained 12 bases not matched to a gene. Germline V gene data show CDR1 as MNHNY and CDR2 as SVGAGI (reference sequence). CDR3 region: CASTERASGGAKTQYF. As DNA, the CDR3 is TGTGCCAGCACCGAGCGGGCTAGCGGGGGGGCGAAGACCCAGTACTTC.

The CDR3 nucleotides read TGTGCCAGTAGTATTGACGGACAGGGGTACTATGGCTACACCTTC. Translation gives CASSIDGQGYYGYTF. The chain recombines TRBV19 with TRBJ1-2, with 9 bases fitting TRBD1. Germline V lookup: CDR1 LNHDA, CDR2 SQIVND (reference sequence). The CDR3 sequence is 15 residues long. J lost 3 bases, V lost 3 bases, and 5 bases had no gene match.

The chain combines TRBV4-3 with TRBJ1-2; 7 positions match TRBD1. The CDR3 totals 17 residues. J gave up 6 bases and V 3 bases, and 16 bases lay outside the gene matches. Germline-derived CDR1 and CDR2 are LGHNA and YSLEER. CDR3 amino acids: CASSHNRGLGRGDGYTF. The DNA of the CDR3 is TGCGCCAGCAGCCACAACAGGGGTTTGGGACGTGGGGATGGCTACACCTTC.

The CDR3 region has the DNA TGTGCCAGCGCAAGGGGACAATTGAACACTGAAGCTTTCTTT. It specifies CASARGQLNTEAFF. This sequence joins TRBV25-1 and TRBJ1-1; a possible D gene is TRBD1 (6 bases). Trimming shortened V by 8 bases and J by 0 bases, and 13 bases separated the two germline ends. CDR3 size: 14 residues. From germline, CDR1 is MGHDK and CDR2 SYGVNS. The variable domain in full, with the rest retrieved from reference TRBV25-1 and TRBJ1-1, is EADIYQTPRYLVIGTGKKITLECSQTMGHDKMYWYQQDPGMELHLIHYSYGVNSTEKGDLSSESTVSRIRTEHFPLTLESARPSHTSQYLCASARGQLNTEAFFGQGTRLTVV.

The chain links TRBV6-5 to TRBJ2-1; D unclear. Germline CDR1 is MNHEY and CDR2 is SVGAGI. Trimming pared 6 bases from V and 6 bases from J, leaving 12 bases between. CDR3 length: 13 residues. CDR3 residues: CASSYRRSNEQFF. CDR3 bases: TGTGCCAGCAGCTATAGGAGAAGCAATGAGCAGTTCTTC.

V and J are TRBV18 and TRBJ2-2; D unresolved. This CDR3 contains 16 residues. V lost 4 bases and J 4 bases, leaving 16 bases between the germline ends. The germline CDR1 and CDR2 sequences are KGHSH and LQKENI. The CDR3 nucleotides read TGTGCCAGCTCACTCACCAACAGCCTCGGCACCGGGGAGCTGTTTTTT. Amino acids: CASSLTNSLGTGELFF.

The chain combines TRBV6-5 with TRBJ1-6; 7 nucleotides line up with TRBD1. V lost 10 bases, J lost 7 bases, and 13 bases stayed unmatched. Germline CDR1 reads MNHEY; CDR2 reads SVGAGI. CDR3 length: 15 amino acids. CDR3 coding DNA: TGTGCCACCTTTACAGGGGCCTCGGGGAATTCACCCCTCCACTTT. This gives the protein CATFTGASGNSPLHF.

The table lists this clone with a few counts. This chain joins TRBV27 and TRBJ1-1; D is ambiguous. With 3 bases removed from V and 2 bases from J, the gap between germline ends came to 13 bases. Germline V gene sequence: CDR1 MNHEY, CDR2 SMNVEV (reference sequence). This CDR3 is 15 amino acids long. In DNA form, the CDR3 reads TGTGCCAGCAGTTTCGGGGAAGACCTAAACACTGAAGCTTTCTTT. Its translation: CASSFGEDLNTEAFF.

In the case of this clone: This same CDR3 is encoded by further DNA sequences in the sample. This chain links TRBV3-1 (or the pseudogene TRBV3-2) with TRBJ1-5; TRBD1 matches at 7 bases. Unmatched junction bases numbered 0, after V lost 2 bases and J lost 2 bases. This CDR3 is 14 amino acids long. Germline CDR1 LGHDT, CDR2 YNNKEL (reference sequence). In DNA, the CDR3 is TGTGCCAGCAGCCAACAGGGGGGCAATCAGCCCCAGCATTTT. This gives the protein CASSQQGGNQPQHF.

The J gene is TRBJ1-1, the V gene TRBV7-2; 9 nucleotides agree with TRBD1. Germline CDR1 is SGHTA and CDR2 is FQGNSA. This CDR3 region has 15 residues. The ends lost 3 bases at V and 6 bases at J; junction bases unmatched: 8. Here the CDR3 reads CASSFPQGATSEAFF. The CDR3 nucleotides read TGTGCCAGCAGCTTCCCACAGGGGGCAACGTCTGAAGCTTTCTTT.